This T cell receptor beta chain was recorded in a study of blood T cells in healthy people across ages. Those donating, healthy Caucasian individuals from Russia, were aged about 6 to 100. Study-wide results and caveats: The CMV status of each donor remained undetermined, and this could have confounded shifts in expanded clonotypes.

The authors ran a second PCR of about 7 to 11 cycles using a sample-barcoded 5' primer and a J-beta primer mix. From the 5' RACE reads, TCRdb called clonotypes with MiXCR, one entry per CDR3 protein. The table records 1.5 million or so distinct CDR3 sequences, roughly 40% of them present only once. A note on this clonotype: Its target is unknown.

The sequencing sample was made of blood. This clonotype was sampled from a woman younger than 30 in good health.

The DNA for the CDR3 is TGTGCCAGCAAAGCTAGCGGATACGTCTACGAGCAGTACTTC. Its translation is CASKASGYVYEQYF. The chain joins TRBV28 to TRBJ2-7; the match to TRBD2 covers 7 bases. Germline V gene lookup returns CDR1 MDHEN and CDR2 SYDVKM. Trimming at V came to 7 bases and at J to 3 bases, leaving 9 bases not matched to a gene. The CDR3 has 14 residues.